Sequencing of this T cell receptor beta chain was carried out in a study of blood T cell repertoires in COVID-19. Study as a whole: Sample material is recorded as cDNA or gDNA derived from T cells, B-cell-depleted T cells, or PBMCs.

The authors' processing: By means of reference gene primer amplification, nucleated cell counts were estimated. Method: immunoSEQ multiplex PCR; TCRdb's copy keeps in-frame clones and lacks some. The V and J calls and the clone size are those of that table, but D and trimming were determined from the DNA. The sample shows fewer than 300,000 clones, 80% to 95% of them seen only once. Per germline, CDR1 SGHDT and CDR2 YYEEEE. This CDR3 has 16 residues. The ends lost 0 bases at V and 9 bases at J; junction bases unmatched: 9. The chain couples TRBV5-6 to TRBJ2-1, with 10 bases fitting TRBD1. The receptor's source is a person aged 18-29 years with COVID-19, enrolled during active disease. The sample taken for sequencing was peripheral blood. Written as DNA, the CDR3 is TGTGCCAGCAGCTTGGCCCCGGGACAGGGGATAGGTGAGCAGTTCTTC. This translates into CASSLAPGQGIGEQFF.